The 20 T cell receptor beta chains listed next were all sequenced from one sample in a study of blood T cell repertoires in COVID-19. Sequencing was performed with immunoSEQ multiplex PCR; in TCRdb, only in-frame clones are kept and a portion is missing. The sample has around 160,000 clones; around four fifths are singletons. Sequenced material: peripheral blood. The receptors come from a woman between 35 and 50 years old with active or convalescent COVID-19.

This clone was counted a single time. This chain joins TRBV30 and TRBJ2-2, with D maybe TRBD2 (5 bases). Germline-derived CDR1 and CDR2 are GTSNPN and SVGIG (reference sequence). The CDR3 sequence is 14 residues long. The ends were cut back, 2 bases at V and 1 base at J, with 8 bases in the middle. The CDR3 reads CAWSWRLNTGELFF. The CDR3 coding sequence is TGTGCCTGGAGTTGGAGGCTGAACACCGGGGAGCTGTTTTTT.

This clone was recorded many times. The V and J genes are TRBV15 and TRBJ2-1, with TRBD2 matching over 10 bases. CDR1 is LNHNV and CDR2 is YYDKDF in the germline V gene (reference sequence). The CDR3 totals 15 residues. The V and J ends lost 5 bases and 3 bases, in that order; junction bases with no gene match: 4. The CDR3 DNA reads TGTGCCACCAGCGCCGCTAGCGGGAGCTACAATGAGCAGTTCTTC. Translated: CATSAASGSYNEQFF.

The chain links TRBV7-9 to TRBJ2-7; no reliable D call. This CDR3 spans 11 amino acids. The germline gives CDR1 SEHNR, CDR2 FQNEAQ (reference sequence). V lost 2 bases and J lost 3, with 2 bases in between. CDR3 coding DNA: TGTGCCAGCAGCTTATACTACGAGCAGTACTTC. Translation: CASSLYYEQYF.

The V and J genes are TRBV9 and TRBJ1-2, with D perhaps matching TRBD1 (6 bases). This CDR3 is built from 14 residues. Germline-derived CDR1 and CDR2 are SGDLS and YYNGEE. Trimming stripped 4 bases from V and 3 bases from J, with 13 bases between. This chain's CDR3 is CASSLQTGDYGYTF. In DNA, the CDR3 is TGTGCCAGCAGCCTCCAGACAGGCGACTATGGCTACACCTTC.

V and J are TRBV24-1 and TRBJ2-3, with a weak D call TRBD1 (6 bases). This CDR3 region has 15 residues. Trimming pared 5 bases from V and 5 bases from J, leaving 16 bases between. The germline CDR1 and CDR2 sequences are KGHDR and SFDVKD. The CDR3 coding sequence is TGTGCCACCAGTGGCCAGGGGTTTTCGGGAGATACGCAGTATTTT. Its translation: CATSGQGFSGDTQYF.

This clone was found once. The CDR3, as DNA: TGTGCCAGCAGTCTGGAGGGGCGTGAAGAAAACACCATATATTTT. Protein sequence: CASSLEGREENTIYF. J is TRBJ1-3 and V is TRBV7-2, with TRBD1 as a possible D gene (5 bases). Germline V gives CDR1 SGHTA, CDR2 FQGNSA. This CDR3 is 15 amino acids long. The V gene lost 6 bases and the J gene lost 6 bases, with 18 bases spanning the gap.

The chain combines TRBV14 with TRBJ2-2, with D possibly TRBD1 on 5 matching bases. The CDR3 runs 16 residues. Trimming stripped 0 bases from V and 0 bases from J, with 8 bases between. The germline gives CDR1 SGHDN, CDR2 FVKESK. The CDR3: CASSQEPGTNTGELFF. CDR3 nucleotides: TGTGCCAGCAGCCAAGAGCCAGGGACGAACACCGGGGAGCTGTTTTTT.

The V call is TRBV18, the J call TRBJ2-7; 9 nucleotides match TRBD1. The CDR3 contains 14 residues. J gave up 6 bases and V 8 bases, and 11 bases lay outside the gene matches. The V gene's germline CDR1 is KGHSH and CDR2 LQKENI. CDR3 sequence (DNA): TGTGCCAGCCGGCAGGGACAGGGTATAAGCGAGCAGTACTTC. Its protein product is CASRQGQGISEQYF.

The chain combines TRBV7-9 with TRBJ1-1; D gene unclear. V was shortened by 3 bases and J by 0 bases, with 8 bases between the two germline ends. CDR3 length: 14 amino acids. Germline CDR1 SEHNR, CDR2 FQNEAQ (reference sequence). CDR3 sequence (DNA): TGTGCCAGCAGCTTGGTACTGATGAACACTGAAGCTTTCTTT. Translating it yields CASSLVLMNTEAFF.

The gene calls are TRBV3-1 (or the pseudogene TRBV3-2) and TRBJ2-7, with TRBD1 matching over 9 bases. The germline V gene has CDR1 LGHDT and CDR2 YNNKEL (reference sequence). This CDR3 region has 15 residues. V lost 4 bases to trimming and J lost 1 base; unmatched junction nucleotides: 5. The CDR3 reads CASSLGGTGSYEQYF. For the CDR3, the DNA is TGTGCCAGCAGCCTAGGCGGGACAGGGTCCTACGAGCAGTACTTC.

V and J are TRBV7-9 and TRBJ1-3; maybe TRBD1 (5 bases). The CDR3 consists of 14 residues. The V gene lost 3 bases and the J gene lost 5 bases, with 11 bases spanning the gap. CDR1 SEHNR and CDR2 FQNEAQ come from the germline V gene (reference sequence). As DNA, the CDR3 is TGTGCCAGCAGCTTGGGTGGGGCGAGAAACACCATATATTTT. Translation: CASSLGGARNTIYF.

Concerning this clone itself: The missing conserved phenylalanine or tryptophan at the end of this CDR3 makes a read error likely. Because the CDR3's place on the DNA is in doubt, the DNA is left out and the CDR3 is given as listed by TCRdb. The J gene is TRBJ2-7, the V gene TRBV3-1 (or the pseudogene TRBV3-2); TRBD2, as called in the table, went unchecked against the DNA. Germline V gene data show CDR1 as LGHDT and CDR2 as YNNKEL (reference sequence). The CDR3 spans 14 residues, counting both ends. This CDR3 is CASSQDQGAGTLRL.

The V gene is TRBV30, the J gene TRBJ1-2, with 9 nucleotides matching TRBD1. Per the germline V gene, CDR1 is GTSNPN and CDR2 is SVGIG (reference sequence). The CDR3 sequence is 16 residues long. Trimming removed 0 bases from V and 4 bases from J; junction bases left unmatched: 9. The CDR3 sequence is CAWSVPGTGFSYGYTF. The CDR3 coding sequence is TGTGCCTGGAGTGTGCCCGGGACAGGGTTTAGCTATGGCTACACCTTC.

In this sample, this clone turned up a few times. J is TRBJ2-7 and V is TRBV10-3; D gene unclear. The CDR3 sequence is 12 residues long. Germline V gene lookup returns CDR1 ENHRY and CDR2 SYGVKD. The germline V and J ends were trimmed by 4 bases and 1 base, with 5 bases remaining between them. In nucleotides, the CDR3 is TGTGCCATCAGTGGAACATCCTACGAGCAGTACTTC. Translating it yields CAISGTSYEQYF.

J is TRBJ1-2 and V is TRBV6-1; possibly TRBD1 for D (5 bases). The CDR3 runs to 16 residues. Trimming took off 0 bases at V and 2 bases at J, with 13 bases between the two ends. Germline CDR1 reads MNHNS; CDR2 reads SASEGT. The CDR3 sequence is CASSEALRTPNYGYTF. CDR3 coding DNA: TGTGCCAGCAGTGAAGCGCTAAGGACACCCAACTATGGCTACACCTTC.

This clone was seen just once. The CDR3 protein is CASSRTGVYEQYF. The CDR3 bases are TGTGCCAGCAGTCGAACAGGGGTCTACGAGCAGTACTTC. The rearrangement uses TRBV6-5 and TRBJ2-7, with TRBD1 identical over 7 bases. V lost 5 bases and J lost 3; bases outside the gene matches: 4. Germline-derived CDR1 and CDR2 are MNHEY and SVGAGI. This CDR3 comprises 13 residues.

The chain joins TRBV4-1 to TRBJ1-2, with D uncertain. V lost 0 bases and J 5 bases, leaving 16 bases between the germline ends. In germline, CDR1 is MGHRA, CDR2 YSYEKL. The CDR3 length is 16 residues. Here the CDR3 reads CASSQDLEGSLYGYTF. CDR3 nucleotide sequence: TGCGCCAGCAGCCAAGACTTGGAGGGTTCCCTTTATGGCTACACCTTC.

This rearrangement joins TRBV4-3 to TRBJ1-1; D not resolved. The V end lost 3 bases, the J end lost 2 bases, and 7 bases lay between the germline ends. There are 13 residues in the CDR3. In germline, CDR1 is LGHNA, CDR2 YSLEER. The CDR3 spells CASSQQVNTEAFF. CDR3 bases: TGCGCCAGCAGCCAGCAGGTAAACACTGAAGCTTTCTTT.

CDR3 residues: CASSRGPDSSYEQYF. The CDR3 DNA sequence: TGTGCCAGCAGCCGTGGACCCGACAGCTCCTACGAGCAGTACTTC. The rearrangement joins TRBV11-1 to TRBJ2-7; D perhaps matches TRBD1 (5 bases). In germline, CDR1 is SGHAT, CDR2 FQDESV (reference sequence). Trimming cost V 5 bases and J 0 bases, with 14 bases left between them. There are 15 residues in the CDR3.

The chain recombines TRBV19 with TRBJ1-1, with D hard to call. Germline CDR1 is LNHDA and CDR2 is SQIVND (reference sequence). Trimming cost V 7 bases and J 5 bases, with 11 bases left between them. This CDR3 is 12 amino acids long. The CDR3 region has the DNA TGTGCCAGTACTGCGGGCGGGACTGAAGCTTTCTTT. It specifies CASTAGGTEAFF.